This is a list of T cell receptor beta chains from one sample in a study of shared clonotypes between healthy human individuals. TCRdb's table, derived via immunoSEQ multiplex PCR, lists solely in-frame clones and lacks some. The data show 1.6 million or so clones, with less than 99% seen just once and 0.36% held by the top ten. The specimen sequenced was naive CD4+ T cells sorted from blood. These receptors came from a man under 40 in good health. Each CDR3 is given with its conserved first and last residue. Each record gives: CDR3 DNA, CDR3 protein, V gene, D gene, J gene. The D gene is left open where the match is weak.

TGTGCCAGCAGCTTGGTTGGGACTAGCGGGCCCTACAATGAGCAGTTCTTC	CASSLVGTSGPYNEQFF	TRBV11-3	TRBD2	TRBJ2-1
TGCGCCAGCAGCCAAGTAGGCCACTCAGCCCCAGATACGCAGTATTTT	CASSQVGHSAPDTQYF	TRBV4-3	NA	TRBJ2-3
TGTGCCTGCCCTACGTCCCAAATGGGACAAGAGACCCAGTACTTC	CACPTSQMGQETQYF	TRBV21-1	NA	TRBJ2-5
TGTGCCAGCAGCTTACTCCTGCAAGAGACCCAGTACTTC	CASSLLLQETQYF	TRBV7-2	NA	TRBJ2-5
TGTGCCAGCAGGAGACAGGGGGACACCGGGGAGCTGTTTTTT	CASRRQGDTGELFF	TRBV6-5	TRBD1	TRBJ2-2
TGCGCCAGCAGCTTGATCGATGGGGCACCTGAAGCTTTCTTT	CASSLIDGAPEAFF	TRBV5-1	NA	TRBJ1-1
TGCGCCAGCAGCCAAGATCTTCGGGACGGCTACACCTTC	CASSQDLRDGYTF	TRBV4-1	NA	TRBJ1-2
TGTGCCAGCAGCACCCACCGACAGGACCCGAATCCCTACGAGCAGTACTTC	CASSTHRQDPNPYEQYF	TRBV21-1	NA	TRBJ2-7
TGTGCCAGCAGTGATAGGGGCAGGCCCTTCACCGGGGAGCTGTTTTTT	CASSDRGRPFTGELFF	TRBV2	NA	TRBJ2-2
TGTGCCAGCAGCGTAGTAGGGCAGGGGACCGGGGCGACCCAGTACTTC	CASSVVGQGTGATQYF	TRBV9	NA	TRBJ2-5
TGCAGCGTTGATTCTGTCCCCAATGAGCAGTTCTTC	CSVDSVPNEQFF	TRBV29-1	NA	TRBJ2-1
TGTGCCAGCAGCTTAAGCGGGACTAGCGGATTCTCTGGGGCCAACGTCCTGACTTTC	CASSLSGTSGFSGANVLTF	TRBV7-3	TRBD2	TRBJ2-6
TGTGCCAGCAGTTGGGGAACAGGGACCCTTGAAAAACTGTTTTTT	CASSWGTGTLEKLFF	TRBV27	NA	TRBJ1-4
TGCGCCAGCAGCTCGCCAAAGGACACCGGGGAGCTGTTTTTT	CASSSPKDTGELFF	TRBV5-1	NA	TRBJ2-2
TGTGCCACCAGCAGAGTCCTCGGTGCGGAGACCCAGTACTTC	CATSRVLGAETQYF	TRBV15	NA	TRBJ2-5
TGTGCCAGCAGCCGGGACAGCGGAAACACCATATATTTT	CASSRDSGNTIYF	TRBV11-2	TRBD1	TRBJ1-3
TGTGCCAGCAGCCCGGGGGTGGAGCAGACCCAGTACTTC	CASSPGVEQTQYF	TRBV5-6	NA	TRBJ2-5